This TCR beta chain derives from a study of graft-versus-host responses after intestinal transplantation. Turning to the study itself: Transplant types were multivisceral, liver-intestinal, or isolated intestinal. Every recipient had anti-thymocyte globulin induction and approximately 3 years of tacrolimus plus steroids.

Study-wide findings and caveats: GvH clonotypes were identified within recipient marrow, with a subset emerging first in ileum or blood. Early after transplant, HvG declines were associated with peak levels of circulating GvH clones.

Notes on this clone: What it binds is not known.

Sequencing used immunoSEQ multiplex PCR; TCRdb keeps in-frame clones, though not all of them. The profile covers approximately 2,100 clones, with over 75% appearing a single time and 3% to 3.5% taken by the ten largest. V lost 3 bases to trimming and J lost 2 bases, with 12 bases between them. CDR3 length equals 15 residues. In germline, CDR1 is SGHDT, CDR2 YYEEEE. Grafts had their tissue processed, releasing intraepithelial and lamina propria lymphocytes. V and J are TRBV5-6 and TRBJ1-3; D is possibly TRBD1 (6 bases). The sequence was collected from a human patient who received an intestinal transplant, so some T cells may come from the graft donor. The sample here was ileum tissue, taken 55 to 60 days after intestinal transplant. The CDR3 DNA is TGTGCCAGCAGCTCTCCCGGGACACCTGGAAACACCATATATTTT. Protein: CASSSPGTPGNTIYF.